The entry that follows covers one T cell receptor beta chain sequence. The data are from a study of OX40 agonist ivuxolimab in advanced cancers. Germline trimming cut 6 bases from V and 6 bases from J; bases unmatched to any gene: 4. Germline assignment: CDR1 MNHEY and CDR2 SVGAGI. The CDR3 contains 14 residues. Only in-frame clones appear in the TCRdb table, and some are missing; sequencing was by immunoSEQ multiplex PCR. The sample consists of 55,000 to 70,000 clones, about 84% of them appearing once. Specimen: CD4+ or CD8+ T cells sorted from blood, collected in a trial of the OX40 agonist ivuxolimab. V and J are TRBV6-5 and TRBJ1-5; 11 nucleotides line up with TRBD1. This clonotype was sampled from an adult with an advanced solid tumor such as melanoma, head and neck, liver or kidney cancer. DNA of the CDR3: TGTGCCAGCAGGGGACAGGGGGGGACTCAGCCCCAGCATTTT. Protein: CASRGQGGTQPQHF.